This TCR beta chain was profiled in a study of T cell clones after liver transplantation (dated by TCRdb to the late 2010s). For the wider study: Samples were obtained from ITN030ST, a randomized trial in which withdrawal of immunosuppression was attempted within 2 years of liver transplantation. Donor-reactive T cell clones were identified by TCRbeta sequencing after a pre-transplant mixed lymphocyte reaction and then tracked in post-transplant blood. Third party-reactive TCRbeta sequences from pre-transplant MLRs were also identified as an antigen-independent comparator for donor-reactive sequences. Of the eight recipients, a few were HCV-positive, while the remaining recipients had been transplanted for non-autoimmune, non-viral indications. Subjects received no induction therapy and standard immunosuppression until randomization at 12-24 months post-transplant. Tolerance was defined as complete immunosuppression withdrawal for at least one year with no rise in liver enzymes beyond twice the upper limit of normal. Blood samples were collected pre-transplant, pre-randomization before withdrawal, and post-randomization after either complete withdrawal or failed withdrawal. A cohort of 8 liver transplant recipients was studied, of whom 3 were classified as tolerant and 5 as non-tolerant. Overall results and qualifications from the work: Because allograft tissue specimens were not available, migration of donor-reactive T cells into the graft, rather than deletion, may have occurred. The conclusions were considered preliminary, being limited by small, heterogeneous patient numbers and non-standardized post-transplant time points. Low numbers of available donor cells limited the measurable donor-reactive repertoire in two subjects. After accounting for repertoire turnover, donor-reactive detection was significantly reduced in 7 of 8 subjects for CD4 and 8 of 8 for CD8. Donor-reactive sequences declined more than third party-reactive ones, suggesting partial antigen-specific deletion unrelated to withdrawal success. Circulating donor-reactive CD4 TCRbeta sequences fell significantly post-transplant in most of the 8 subjects, irrespective of tolerance or HCV status.

At the junction V is shortened by 3 bases and J by 2 bases, with 9 bases in between. The cysteine opens and the phenylalanine closes a CDR3 of 14 amino acids. Just CDR3 DNA is preserved here, 42 bases in frame from base 1. In the germline V gene (reference sequence), CDR1 corresponds to LNHDA and CDR2 to SQIVND. High-throughput TCRbeta CDR3 sequencing of frozen genomic DNA was performed by immunoSEQ, including PCR amplification, mapping, bias correction and internal controls. In the original analysis: Productive rearrangements were retained, and unique TCRbeta sequences were defined by the CDR3 nucleotide sequence together with the V and J gene. A sequence counted as donor-reactive only if the sequence showed at least 5-fold expansion in CFSE-low cells compared with unstimulated pre-transplant cells and had a frequency of at least 0.01%. Minimum frequency thresholds were set for each subject based on the unstimulated sample with the lowest template count, ensuring at least 90% detection power. Repertoire turnover was measured by Jensen-Shannon divergence between the top 1000 TCRbeta sequences post- and pre-transplant. Two-sided Fisher's exact tests were used to test for changes in how often donor-reactive sequences were detected. What TCRdb holds here is the immuneACCESS table cut down to in-frame rearrangements. Part of the clones is not present; checked against another copy, under half of the missing clones reflect an unresolved V gene, and the others are unexplained. V and J calls and clone size are those listed in that table; D and trimming were worked out from the DNA. In all, the sample holds roughly 120,000 clones, and less than 95% of those were seen once. The ten largest clonotypes hold around 0.83% of the sample.

For this clone: Its antigen is currently not known. Per-nucleotide qualities are absent, and no much larger clonotype sits a single base away.

Thawed unstimulated PBMCs were stained for CD3, CD4 and CD8 and FACS-sorted into CD3+CD4+ and CD3+CD8+ populations. Each of the 8 studied subjects was randomized to immunosuppression withdrawal. Genomic DNA was isolated with the Qiagen DNeasy Blood and Tissue Kit. The chain is encoded by TRBV19 joined to TRBJ2-3, with a weak D call of TRBD1 (6 bases match). The source is a human patient who received a liver transplant. Some T cells may originate with the graft donor following a transplant. The material was CD4+ T cells from blood, obtained 12 months after liver transplant. CDR3 sequence: CASSIGQLTDTQYF. The DNA reads as follows: TGTGCCAGTAGTATCGGACAGCTCACAGATACGCAGTATTTT.